The T cell receptor (beta chain) under discussion was sequenced for a study of T-cell reconstitution after alpha-beta-depleted transplantation in children. This clonotype was picked up a small number of times. What it recognizes is unknown. Unique molecular identifiers were incorporated when the TCRbeta library was constructed. From the PCR reads, TCRdb called clonotypes with MiXCR, one entry per CDR3 protein. The sample holds about 250,000 distinct CDR3 sequences, 20% to 30% seen once. Notes on the study in general: In patients about two months after transplant, alpha-beta T cells reportedly arose from several hundred expanded graft clones. It was surviving recipient T cells and thymic progenitors that gave some patients high TCRbeta diversity at day 60. T-cell counts and diversity were attributed mostly to newly produced T cells one year after transplant.

Germline values: CDR1 LGHNA, CDR2 YNFKEQ. The CDR3 covers 15 residues. V dropped 4 bases and J dropped 0 bases, with 10 bases sitting between them. The rearrangement joins TRBV4-2 to TRBJ2-1, with a possible D match to TRBD2 (5 bases). This sequence originates from a female patient aged 2-15 years who had a stem cell transplant for congenital amegakaryocytic thrombocytopenia, so the T cells may come from the graft donor. Sequencing was performed on PBMCs, mostly from graft donor cells, taken 360 days after TCRalphabeta/CD19-depleted stem cell transplant. For the CDR3, the DNA is TGTGCCAGCAGCCCGAGGGATAGCTCCTACAATGAGCAGTTCTTC. This gives the protein CASSPRDSSYNEQFF.